A selection of T cell receptor beta chains follows, all from one sample in a study of cytomegalovirus exposure and HLA in healthy donors. Sequenced by immunoSEQ multiplex PCR; TCRdb stores in-frame clones only, minus some. This table holds 150,000 or so clones, more than 65% found once. Input material: PBMCs. These receptors were obtained from a male donor in good health and CMV-seronegative. Each CDR3 is given with its conserved first and last residue. Fields, in order: V gene, clone size, D gene, J gene, CDR3 protein, CDR3 DNA. A D gene is named only where the DNA matches it firmly. Expanded clones get a size class; other rows say once, few or many, or leave the size out.

TRBV5-1	-	TRBD2	TRBJ2-7	CASSPASGSFYEQYF	TGCGCCAGCAGCCCAGCTAGCGGGAGTTTCTACGAGCAGTACTTC
TRBV5-5	-	TRBD1	TRBJ2-7	CASSLVGWGGQGQSYEQYF	TGTGCCAGCAGCTTGGTTGGTTGGGGGGGACAGGGACAGTCCTACGAGCAGTACTTC
TRBV6-7	-	-	TRBJ1-1	CASSTTTEAFF	TGTGCCAGCAGCACGACTACTGAAGCTTTCTTT
TRBV29-1	-	-	TRBJ2-5	CSVHRAETQYF	TGCAGCGTTCACAGGGCGGAGACCCAGTACTTC
TRBV25-1	-	-	TRBJ2-1	CASSWDSWNEQFF	TGTGCCAGCAGTTGGGACTCTTGGAATGAGCAGTTCTTC
TRBV28	-	TRBD1	TRBJ2-5	CASTTLVGTGSFQETQYF	TGTGCCAGCACCACACTCGTAGGGACAGGGTCATTTCAAGAGACCCAGTACTTC
TRBV11-2	-	TRBD2	TRBJ2-3	CASSMGLTGGPTDTQYF	TGTGCCAGCAGCATGGGACTAACGGGAGGGCCGACAGATACGCAGTATTTT
TRBV19	-	TRBD1	TRBJ2-7	CASSINQGAPYEQYF	TGTGCCAGTAGTATAAACCAGGGGGCCCCCTACGAGCAGTACTTC
TRBV6-5	-	TRBD1	TRBJ2-7	CASSYMDRPYEQYF	TGTGCCAGCAGTTACATGGACAGGCCCTACGAGCAGTACTTC
TRBV27	-	-	TRBJ2-1	CASSSPRTTEQFF	TGTGCCAGCAGTTCCCCACGGACAACTGAGCAGTTCTTC
TRBV7-9	-	-	TRBJ2-7	CASSDTQGPEQYF	TGTGCCAGCAGCGATACGCAGGGCCCCGAGCAGTACTTC
TRBV2	-	TRBD1	TRBJ1-3	CASSMTGPYSGNTIYF	TGTGCCAGCAGCATGACAGGGCCATACTCTGGAAACACCATATATTTT
TRBV7-9	-	-	TRBJ1-2	CASSLRENYGYTF	TGTGCCAGCAGCTTAAGGGAGAACTATGGCTACACCTTC
TRBV4-2	-	-	TRBJ1-5	CASSQVADSNQPQHF	TGTGCCAGCAGCCAAGTAGCGGATAGCAATCAGCCCCAGCATTTT
TRBV10-3	-	TRBD2	TRBJ2-1	CAISGVAPGGSYNEQFF	TGTGCCATCAGTGGCGTAGCCCCGGGAGGGTCCTACAATGAGCAGTTCTTC
TRBV5-1	-	-	TRBJ1-4	CASSQGKGDEKLFF	TGCGCCAGCAGCCAGGGGAAGGGAGATGAAAAACTGTTTTTT
TRBV7-3	-	-	TRBJ2-2	CASSLKRAAGELFF	TGTGCCAGCAGCTTAAAGCGGGCGGCCGGGGAGCTGTTTTTT
TRBV5-1	-	-	TRBJ2-1	CASSLGGTSILYEQFF	TGCGCCAGCAGCTTGGGGGGGACATCAATATTATATGAGCAGTTCTTC
TRBV7-3	-	-	TRBJ2-1	CASSSGRYEQFF	TGTGCCAGCAGCTCAGGCCGGTATGAGCAGTTCTTC
TRBV9	-	TRBD1	TRBJ2-1	CASSVADRVGNSNKQFF	TGTGCCAGCAGCGTAGCTGACAGGGTAGGAAATTCCAATAAACAGTTCTTC
TRBV27	few	-	TRBJ2-7	CASSFVGSLSHEQYF	TGTGCCAGCAGTTTTGTCGGGTCTTTAAGCCACGAGCAGTACTTC
TRBV5-4	-	TRBD2	TRBJ2-3	CASSERLADTDTQYF	TGTGCCAGCAGCGAGAGACTAGCAGACACAGATACGCAGTATTTT
TRBV5-1	-	-	TRBJ1-2	CASSLVGADGYTF	TGCGCCAGCAGCTTGGTAGGGGCGGATGGCTACACCTTC
TRBV28	-	-	TRBJ1-5	CASSLVQDLSNQPQHF	TGTGCCAGCAGTTTAGTACAGGACCTTAGCAATCAGCCCCAGCATTTT
TRBV5-6	-	-	TRBJ1-5	CASSIAGNPLDNQPQHF	TGTGCCAGCAGCATAGCCGGGAATCCACTCGATAATCAGCCCCAGCATTTT
TRBV2	-	TRBD1	TRBJ1-5	CASSATGGGQPQHF	TGTGCCAGCAGTGCGACAGGGGGCGGTCAGCCCCAGCATTTT
TRBV5-1	-	-	TRBJ2-3	CASSRPGTSIDTQYF	TGCGCCAGCAGCCGTCCCGGGACTTCGATAGATACGCAGTATTTT
TRBV7-9	few	TRBD2	TRBJ2-1	CASSHSGGAQYEQFF	TGTGCCAGCAGCCATAGCGGGGGGGCTCAATATGAGCAGTTCTTC
TRBV18	-	-	TRBJ1-1	CASSPSRADEAFF	TGTGCCAGCTCACCAAGCAGGGCAGATGAAGCTTTCTTT
TRBV5-1	few	-	TRBJ2-5	CASSRVSGVTRETQYF	TGCGCCAGCAGCCGCGTTTCGGGGGTTACTCGAGAGACCCAGTACTTC
TRBV7-2	-	-	TRBJ1-4	CASSNKRGPTNEKLFF	TGTGCCAGCAGCAACAAACGGGGTCCGACTAATGAAAAACTGTTTTTT
TRBV7-9	-	TRBD1	TRBJ1-2	CSSSLPGQHYGYTF	TGTTCCAGCAGTCTGCCGGGACAGCACTATGGCTACACCTTC
TRBV28	-	TRBD2	TRBJ2-7	CASSGGVAYEQYF	TGTGCCAGCTCGGGGGGTGTTGCCTACGAGCAGTACTTC
TRBV6-1	-	TRBD2	TRBJ2-1	CASRMTSGYNEQFF	TGTGCCAGCAGGATGACTAGCGGCTACAATGAGCAGTTCTTC
TRBV6-5	once	-	TRBJ1-1	CASRGEGAEAFF	TGTGCCAGCAGGGGGGAGGGGGCTGAAGCTTTCTTT
TRBV6-5	-	TRBD2	TRBJ2-7	CASSLAGSSYEQYF	TGTGCCAGCAGTTTAGCGGGGAGCTCCTACGAGCAGTACTTC
TRBV29-1	-	TRBD2	TRBJ2-1	CSVEKKGTSWGHGNEQFF	TGCAGCGTTGAAAAGAAGGGGACTAGCTGGGGGCATGGCAATGAGCAGTTCTTC
TRBV7-9	-	-	TRBJ1-2	CASSAGGGIYGYTF	TGTGCCAGCAGCGCCGGGGGGGGGATCTATGGCTACACCTTC
TRBV5-1	-	TRBD1	TRBJ2-7	CASSAPWDSQGTYEQYF	TGCGCCAGCAGCGCACCCTGGGACAGCCAAGGAACCTACGAGCAGTACTTC
TRBV19	once	-	TRBJ1-5	CASSTGQYSNQPQHF	TGTGCCAGTAGTACCGGACAGTATAGCAATCAGCCCCAGCATTTT
TRBV5-1	-	TRBD1	TRBJ2-5	CASSLSTQGAGETQYF	TGCGCCAGCAGCTTAAGCACACAGGGGGCGGGGGAGACCCAGTACTTC
TRBV21-1	-	-	TRBJ1-1	CASSKDAGMAFF	TGTGCCAGCAGCAAAGACGCAGGGATGGCTTTCTTT
TRBV29-1	-	TRBD1	TRBJ2-3	CSVEGGTGGTDTQYF	TGCAGCGTTGAAGGGGGGACAGGGGGCACGGATACGCAGTATTTT
TRBV5-4	-	TRBD2	TRBJ2-5	CASSLAGGETQYF	TGTGCCAGCAGCTTGGCGGGGGGAGAGACCCAGTACTTC
TRBV7-2	-	-	TRBJ1-1	CASSLLWQTEAFF	TGTGCCAGCAGCTTATTGTGGCAGACTGAAGCTTTCTTT
TRBV7-2	-	-	TRBJ2-1	CASSSGLLNEQFF	TGTGCCAGCAGCTCGGGACTCCTCAATGAGCAGTTCTTC
TRBV12-5	-	TRBD1	TRBJ1-2	CASGLGDRAGGYTF	TGTGCTAGTGGTTTGGGAGACAGGGCAGGTGGCTACACCTTC
TRBV21-1	-	-	TRBJ1-5	CASGPWRGAGQPQHF	TGCGCCAGCGGTCCATGGCGGGGCGCGGGTCAGCCCCAGCATTTT